Included here is one TCR beta chain sequence, with context. The data were taken from a study of blood T cell repertoires in COVID-19. Study at large: Samples of COVID-19 (acute and convalescent) were obtained from the United States, Italy and Spain. PBMCs, B-cell-depleted T cells, or T cells provided the cDNA or gDNA that made up the material.

The CDR3 length is 14 residues. Germline V gene data show CDR1 as SGHAT and CDR2 as FQNNGV. The V end lost 8 bases, the J end lost 1 base, and 15 bases lay between the germline ends. Original processing methods: Reference gene primer amplification in the assay estimated nucleated cell counts. TCRdb keeps only in-frame clones here, not all; method: immunoSEQ multiplex PCR. Clonal size and the V and J genes are those of that table, whereas D and trimming came from the DNA. The sample has hundreds of thousands of clones, around 89% seen once. This TCR was sampled from a young woman with acute or convalescent COVID-19. Input material: peripheral blood. This sequence joins TRBV11-2 and TRBJ2-7; D is ambiguous. In DNA, the CDR3 is TGTGCCAGCTTACTCGATGAATGGTCCTACGAGCAGTACTTC. It yields the protein CASLLDEWSYEQYF.